This T cell receptor beta chain was sequenced for a study of technical replicates of blood from a few donors. Comments on this clone: The junction and the germline gene differ at one end; a read error may be behind it.

The CDR3 is 14 amino acids. CDR1 SSHAT and CDR2 FNYEAQ come from the germline V gene (reference sequence). Using immunoSEQ multiplex PCR, the repertoire was profiled, and TCRdb retains in-frame clones only, with some absent. The sample has about 97,000 clones, approximately 95% seen once. The V call is TRBV7-7, the J call TRBJ2-3; the match to TRBD2 covers 8 bases. The sequence came from a human donor in good health. The sample consisted of T cells isolated from PBMCs. The CDR3 reads CASSPGLEADTQYF. The CDR3 DNA reads TGTGCTAGCAGCCCGGGACTAGAGGCAGATACGCAGTATTTT. Drawing the rest from reference TRBV7-7 and TRBJ2-3, the complete variable domain is GAGVSQSPRYKVTKRGQDVTLRCDPISSHATLYWYQQALGQGPEFLTYFNYEAQPDKSGLPSDRFSAERPEGSISTLTIQRTEQRDSAMYRCASSPGLEADTQYFGPGTRLTVL.